A single sample gave rise to the 21 T cell receptor beta chains below, sequenced in a study of blood T cell repertoires in COVID-19. The table came from immunoSEQ multiplex PCR; TCRdb's copy has only in-frame clones and leaves some out. The data show about 73,000 clones, 83% seen once. Sequencing was done on a sample of peripheral blood. The origin of the receptors is a woman aged 55-70 years with acute or convalescent COVID-19.

This chain connects TRBV5-6 to TRBJ2-7, with D possibly matching TRBD1 (6 bases). V lost 5 bases to trimming and J lost 4 bases, with 19 bases between them. The CDR3 has 15 residues. Germline V gene lookup returns CDR1 SGHDT and CDR2 YYEEEE. CDR3 sequence (DNA): TGTGCCAGCAGAACTATGACAGGACATCCGTACGAGCAGTACTTC. Translating gives CASRTMTGHPYEQYF.

The J gene is TRBJ1-2, the V gene TRBV7-9; 9 nucleotides line up with TRBD1. Germline V CDR1 and CDR2: SEHNR, FQNEAQ (reference sequence). Trimming cost V 8 bases and J 6 bases; bases outside gene matches: 16. The CDR3 contains 16 residues. The CDR3 spells CASALSTGTGSHGYTF. The CDR3 bases are TGTGCCAGCGCACTTAGTACCGGGACAGGGTCCCATGGCTACACCTTC.

V usage is TRBV5-1 and J usage is TRBJ1-3, with 7 bases identical to TRBD1. This CDR3 has 15 amino acids. The V gene end was trimmed by 1 base and the J gene end by 4 bases; junction bases not matched to a gene: 5. Germline V gene sequence: CDR1 SGHRS, CDR2 YFSETQ. CDR3 nucleotide sequence: TGCGCCAGCAGCTTGCAATCGGGACAGGGAAACACCATATATTTT. Amino acids: CASSLQSGQGNTIYF.

The chain couples TRBV19 to TRBJ1-5, with D possibly being TRBD1 (5 bases). Germline values: CDR1 LNHDA, CDR2 SQIVND (reference sequence). This CDR3 comprises 16 residues. Trimming shortened V by 5 bases and J by 0 bases, and 14 bases separated the two germline ends. CDR3 residues: CASSPRQGPSNQPQHF. CDR3 DNA sequence: TGTGCCAGTAGTCCCCGGCAGGGCCCTAGCAATCAGCCCCAGCATTTT.

The chain links TRBV5-1 to TRBJ2-5, with TRBD2 identical over 11 bases. The CDR3 length is 15 residues. Germline loops: CDR1 SGHRS, CDR2 YFSETQ. The ends lost 4 bases at V and 2 bases at J; junction bases unmatched: 4. CDR3 amino acids: CASSPGTSGQETQYF. CDR3 sequence (DNA): TGCGCCAGCAGCCCCGGGACTAGCGGACAAGAGACCCAGTACTTC.

The chain carries TRBV7-3 and TRBJ1-3, with D possibly being TRBD1 (5 bases). Germline CDR1 reads SGHTA; CDR2 reads FQGTGA. V lost 5 bases, J lost 0 bases, and 8 bases lay in between. The CDR3 covers 14 residues. The CDR3 region has the DNA TGTGCCAGCAGCCCCGGGGGCTCTGGAAACACCATATATTTT. It is translated as CASSPGGSGNTIYF.

The chain recombines TRBV5-1 with TRBJ1-6; TRBD1 agrees at 8 bases. CDR1 is SGHRS, CDR2 YFSETQ, per germline. After removal of 4 bases from V and 10 bases from J, the junction contained 10 bases not matched to a gene. This CDR3 has 15 residues. CDR3 in amino acids: CASSQGQGAESPLHF. CDR3 nucleotide sequence: TGCGCCAGCAGCCAGGGGCAGGGGGCGGAATCACCCCTCCACTTT.

The chain uses TRBV6-6 and TRBJ1-1; 7 bases are a match to TRBD1. The V gene end was trimmed by 5 bases and the J gene end by 5 bases; junction bases not matched to a gene: 8. In germline, CDR1 is MNHNY, CDR2 SVGAGI (reference sequence). This CDR3 is 14 amino acids long. The CDR3 region has the DNA TGTGCCAGCAGTGTCGGAAGGGGGCGGACTGAAGCTTTCTTT. Amino acid sequence: CASSVGRGRTEAFF.

J is TRBJ2-1 and V is TRBV11-2; 10 nucleotides match TRBD2. Germline lookup yields CDR1 SGHAT and CDR2 FQNNGV. There are 16 residues in the CDR3. V gave up 5 bases and J gave up 9 bases; unmatched junction bases: 13. The CDR3: CASSRRLAGGGGEQFF. As DNA, the CDR3 is TGTGCCAGCAGCCGACGCTTAGCGGGGGGAGGTGGTGAGCAGTTCTTC.

The chain couples TRBV13 to TRBJ2-7; TRBD1 is a possible D gene (6 bases). V lost 6 bases, J lost 3 bases, and 15 bases lay in between. The CDR3 is made up of 14 amino acids. The V gene's germline CDR1 is PRHDT and CDR2 FYEKMQ (reference sequence). In DNA, the CDR3 is TGTGCCAGCAGGCTGACAGGAGTGGACTACGAGCAGTACTTC. This sequence encodes CASRLTGVDYEQYF.

The chain employs TRBV24-1 and TRBJ2-1; D remains unclear. CDR3 length: 11 residues. V shed 7 bases and J shed 4 bases, with 4 bases lying between them. Germline V gene data show CDR1 as KGHDR and CDR2 as SFDVKD. The CDR3 DNA is TGTGCCACCAGCCTGTACAATGAGCAGTTCTTC. This translates into CATSLYNEQFF.

V and J are TRBV13 and TRBJ2-3, with TRBD2 identical over 11 bases. Trimming took 5 bases from V and 1 from J; bases not matched to a gene: 11. Germline V gene sequence: CDR1 PRHDT, CDR2 FYEKMQ (reference sequence). The CDR3 is made up of 18 amino acids. The CDR3 region has the DNA TGTGCCAGCAGCCTAATTAGCGGGGGGGATCGTGGCACAGATACGCAGTATTTT. Translated: CASSLISGGDRGTDTQYF.

The J gene is TRBJ2-5, the V gene TRBV7-2, with 9 nucleotides matching TRBD2. This CDR3 has 14 residues. The germline gives CDR1 SGHTA, CDR2 FQGNSA. J gave up 5 bases and V 4 bases, and 5 bases lay outside the gene matches. CDR3 sequence (DNA): TGTGCCAGCAGCTCTGGACTAGCGACGGAGACCCAGTACTTC. Its protein is CASSSGLATETQYF.

This chain uses TRBV6-5 with TRBJ1-1, with a weak D call TRBD1 (6 bases). This CDR3 spans 15 amino acids. Germline loops: CDR1 MNHEY, CDR2 SVGAGI. V shed 5 bases and J shed 6 bases, with 19 bases lying between them. CDR3 DNA sequence: TGTGCCAGCAGTATATCACAGGGCCTTGCGGCTGAAGCTTTCTTT. This translates into CASSISQGLAAEAFF.

This clone showed up just once. The chain carries TRBV27 and TRBJ1-5; no firm D call. Trimming cost V 5 bases and J 0 bases, with 14 bases left between them. The CDR3 loop spans 16 amino acids. CDR1 MNHEY and CDR2 SMNVEV come from the germline V gene (reference sequence). Here the CDR3 reads CASSPRSGYSNQPQHF. CDR3 bases: TGTGCCAGCAGTCCTCGATCGGGTTATAGCAATCAGCCCCAGCATTTT.

This chain joins TRBV3-1 (or the pseudogene TRBV3-2) and TRBJ1-3; the match to TRBD1 covers 9 bases. Germline V gives CDR1 LGHDT, CDR2 YNNKEL (reference sequence). The CDR3 contains 16 residues. With V trimmed by 1 base and J by 4 bases, 5 bases remained unmatched. The CDR3 DNA reads TGTGCCAGCAGCCAAGGAGGGACAGGGACCGGAAACACCATATATTTT. Encoded protein: CASSQGGTGTGNTIYF.

In nucleotides, the CDR3 is TGTGCCAGCAGCAAGACTAGCGGGGGGGCCAATGAGCAGTTCTTC. The encoded protein is CASSKTSGGANEQFF. The chain uses TRBV2 and TRBJ2-1; TRBD2 matches 14 bases. Germline V lookup: CDR1 SNHLY, CDR2 FYNNEI. V lost 6 bases and J lost 6; bases outside the gene matches: 4. CDR3 length equals 15 residues.

This chain uses TRBV21-1 with TRBJ2-2; TRBD1 was called by the table and not checked on the DNA. TRBV21-1 is given as a pseudogene. CDR3 size: 16 residues. DNA of the CDR3: TGTGCCAGCAGCGAGCGAAGGGGACAGCACACCGGGGAGCTGTTTTTT. It codes for CASSERRGQHTGELFF.

The CDR3 loop reads CASSVGAGGTTDTQYF. CDR3 bases: TGTGCCAGCAGCGTAGGAGCGGGGGGTACCACAGATACGCAGTATTTT. The rearrangement uses TRBV9 and TRBJ2-3; 9 bases map to TRBD2. The CDR3 loop spans 16 amino acids. The V gene end was trimmed by 0 bases and the J gene end by 2 bases; junction bases not matched to a gene: 4. The germline V gene has CDR1 SGDLS and CDR2 YYNGEE.

The rearrangement uses TRBV7-3 and TRBJ1-4; possible D gene TRBD1, 6 bases. The CDR3 is 14 residues long. Per germline, CDR1 SGHTA and CDR2 FQGTGA. Trimming took off 5 bases at V and 3 bases at J, with 10 bases between the two ends. The CDR3 is CASSQGGANEKLFF. The CDR3 DNA follows: TGTGCCAGCAGCCAAGGGGGAGCTAATGAAAAACTGTTTTTT.

This clone occurred once. The J gene is TRBJ2-1, the V gene TRBV6-5; D is perhaps TRBD2 (7 bases). Germline-derived CDR1 and CDR2 are MNHEY and SVGAGI. Trimming took 8 bases from V and 7 from J, leaving 18 bases between them. CDR3 size: 14 residues. CDR3 in DNA: TGTGCCAGCGTCCTAGGGGGGACTACAAATGAGCAGTTCTTC. This sequence encodes CASVLGGTTNEQFF.